This T cell receptor beta chain comes out of a study of CD8 T cells in Susac syndrome. Findings and caveats of the study: A relatively small number of individuals underwent TCR sequencing and HLA analysis.

As concerns this clonotype: Its antigen is unidentified.

Patients with stable or active relapsing-remitting disease, all of them treatment-naive, made up the multiple sclerosis controls. Through negative isolation, CD4+ and CD8+ T cells were obtained, while TEMRA cells were enriched using FACS. It was with random hexamers that roughly 0.5 to 1 ug RNA was reverse transcribed. TCRdb passed the immunoSEQ multiplex PCR reads through MiXCR, listing each CDR3 protein once. Of approximately 130,000 distinct CDR3 sequences in the sample, about 90% are singletons; the top ten hold about 0.23%. The CDR3 contains 13 residues. CDR1 and CDR2 (germline): DFQATT, SNEGSKA (reference sequence). Trimming removed 6 bases from V and 8 bases from J, with 17 bases in between.

The sample comprised CD8+ T cells from PBMCs. The sequence derives from a human donor with multiple sclerosis. The chain carries TRBV20-1 and TRBJ2-1, with D maybe TRBD1 (6 bases). The CDR3 loop is CSAGWGLEYEQFF. The CDR3, as DNA: TGCAGTGCCGGGTGGGGGCTGGAATATGAGCAGTTCTTC.